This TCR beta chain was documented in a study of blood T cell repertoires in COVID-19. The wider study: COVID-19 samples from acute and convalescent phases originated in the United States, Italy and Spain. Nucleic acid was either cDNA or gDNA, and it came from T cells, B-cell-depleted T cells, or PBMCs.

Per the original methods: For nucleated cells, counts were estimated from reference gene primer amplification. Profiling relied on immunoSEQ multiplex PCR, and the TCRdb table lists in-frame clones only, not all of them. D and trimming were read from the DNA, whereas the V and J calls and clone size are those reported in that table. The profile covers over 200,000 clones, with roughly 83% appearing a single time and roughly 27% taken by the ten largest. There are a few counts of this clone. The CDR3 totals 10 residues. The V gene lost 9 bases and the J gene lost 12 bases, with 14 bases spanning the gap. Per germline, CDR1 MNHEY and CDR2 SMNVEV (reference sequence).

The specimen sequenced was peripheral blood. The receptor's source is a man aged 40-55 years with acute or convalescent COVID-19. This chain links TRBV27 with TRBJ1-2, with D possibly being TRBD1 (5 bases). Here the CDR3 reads CARDRVGDTF. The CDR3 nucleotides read TGTGCCAGGGACCGAGTAGGGGACACCTTC.